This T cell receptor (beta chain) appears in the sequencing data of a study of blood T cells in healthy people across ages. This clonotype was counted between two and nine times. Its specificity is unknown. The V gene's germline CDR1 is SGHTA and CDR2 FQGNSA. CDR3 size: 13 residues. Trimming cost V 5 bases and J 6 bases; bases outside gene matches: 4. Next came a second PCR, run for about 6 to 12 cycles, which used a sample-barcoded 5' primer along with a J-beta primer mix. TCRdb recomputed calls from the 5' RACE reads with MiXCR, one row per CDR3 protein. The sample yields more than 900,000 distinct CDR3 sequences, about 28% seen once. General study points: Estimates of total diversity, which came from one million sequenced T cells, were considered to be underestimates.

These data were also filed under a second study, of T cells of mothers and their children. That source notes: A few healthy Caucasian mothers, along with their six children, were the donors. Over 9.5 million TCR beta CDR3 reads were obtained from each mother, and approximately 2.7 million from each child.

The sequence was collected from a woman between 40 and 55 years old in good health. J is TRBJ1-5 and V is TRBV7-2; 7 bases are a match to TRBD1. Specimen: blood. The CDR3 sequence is CASSAQGSQPQHF. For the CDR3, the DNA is TGTGCCAGCAGCGCACAGGGGTCTCAGCCCCAGCATTTT.